The 2 T cell receptor beta chains reported below all come from one sample, sequenced in a study of blood T cells in healthy people across ages (dated by TCRdb to the mid-2010s). Receptors were amplified or captured by 5' RACE. Sequencing relied on an Illumina HiSeq 2500. A second roughly 6 to 12 cycle PCR used a sample-barcoded 5' primer and a J-beta primer mix. TCRdb trimmed public reads at Q25 via fastp, called clones via MiXCR and kept in-frame beta chains. For every CDR3 protein sequence, its rows merge into one entry that carries the most common genes and DNA. The sample yields roughly 1,300,000 distinct CDR3 sequences; around 55% were counted once. Over 6.5% of the sample belongs to the ten largest clones. The sequencing sample was made of blood. The receptors shown here come from a man between 18 and 35 years old in good health.

This clonotype was found once. V usage is TRBV28 and J usage is TRBJ1-6; the D is unclear. Germline CDR1 reads MDHEN; CDR2 reads SYDVKM. V was clipped by 5 bases and J by 11 bases, with 16 bases between them. This CDR3 is built from 14 residues. CDR3 nucleotides: TGTGCCAGCAGTCGGCCCATAATACTAGCACCCCTCCACTTT. It is translated as CASSRPIILAPLHF.

The rearrangement uses TRBV7-9 and TRBJ1-4, with TRBD1 matching 7 bases. Germline V gene sequence: CDR1 SEHNR, CDR2 FQNEAQ (reference sequence). V lost 0 bases to trimming and J lost 10 bases; unmatched junction nucleotides: 5. The CDR3 extends over 14 amino acids. The CDR3 region has the DNA TGTGCCAGCAGCTTAGCGTTGTCAGGGGGAAAACTGTTTTTT. Translating it yields CASSLALSGGKLFF.